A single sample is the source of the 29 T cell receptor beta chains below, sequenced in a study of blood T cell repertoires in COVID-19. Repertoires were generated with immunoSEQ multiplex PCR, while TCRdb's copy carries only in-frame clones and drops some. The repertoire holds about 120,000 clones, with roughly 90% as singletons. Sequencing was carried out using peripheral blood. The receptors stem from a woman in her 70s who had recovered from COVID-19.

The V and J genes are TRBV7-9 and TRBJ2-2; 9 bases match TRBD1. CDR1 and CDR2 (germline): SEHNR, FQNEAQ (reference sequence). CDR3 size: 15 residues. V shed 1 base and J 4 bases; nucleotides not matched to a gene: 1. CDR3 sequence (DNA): TGTGCCAGCAGCTTAGGGACAGGGGTCACCGGGGAGCTGTTTTTT. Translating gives CASSLGTGVTGELFF.

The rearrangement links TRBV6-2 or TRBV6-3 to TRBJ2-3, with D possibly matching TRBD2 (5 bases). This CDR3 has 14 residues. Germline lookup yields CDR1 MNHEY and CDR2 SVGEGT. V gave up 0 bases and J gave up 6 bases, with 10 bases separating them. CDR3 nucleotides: TGTGCCAGCAGTTACTCCGCGGGCCCCGATACGCAGTATTTT. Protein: CASSYSAGPDTQYF.

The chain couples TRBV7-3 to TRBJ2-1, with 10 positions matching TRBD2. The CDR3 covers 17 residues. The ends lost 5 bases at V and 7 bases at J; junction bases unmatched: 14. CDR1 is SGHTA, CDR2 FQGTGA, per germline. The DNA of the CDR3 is TGTGCCAGCAGCCCCCAACTAGCGGGGCCCATACAGAATGAGCAGTTCTTC. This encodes CASSPQLAGPIQNEQFF.

As DNA, the CDR3 is TGTGCCAGCAGCTTAGGTGGCGGGGGGAAAAACATTCAGTACTTC. It encodes CASSLGGGGKNIQYF. The V and J genes are TRBV7-2 and TRBJ2-4; TRBD2 aligns across 8 bases. The CDR3 spans 15 residues. CDR1 and CDR2 (germline): SGHTA, FQGNSA. V lost 1 base and J lost 4; bases outside the gene matches: 3.

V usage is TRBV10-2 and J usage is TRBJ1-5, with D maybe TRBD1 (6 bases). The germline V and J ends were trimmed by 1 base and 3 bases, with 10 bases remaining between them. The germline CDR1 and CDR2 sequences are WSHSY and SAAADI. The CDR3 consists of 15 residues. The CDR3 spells CASSEFAGANQPQHF. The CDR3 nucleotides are TGCGCCAGCAGTGAGTTTGCAGGGGCCAATCAGCCCCAGCATTTT.

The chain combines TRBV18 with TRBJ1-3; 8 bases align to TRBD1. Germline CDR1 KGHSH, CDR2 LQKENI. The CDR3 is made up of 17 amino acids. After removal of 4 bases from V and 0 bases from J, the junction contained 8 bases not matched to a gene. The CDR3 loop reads CASSHTGQVFSGNTIYF. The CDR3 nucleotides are TGTGCCAGCTCACATACGGGACAGGTATTCTCTGGAAACACCATATATTTT.

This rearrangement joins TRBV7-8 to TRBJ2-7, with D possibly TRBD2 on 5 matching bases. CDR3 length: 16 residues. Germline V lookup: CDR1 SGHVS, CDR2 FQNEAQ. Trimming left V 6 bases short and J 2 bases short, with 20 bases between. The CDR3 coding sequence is TGTGCCAGCAGTCCCTCCGGCCCAGCGGCAACCTACGAGCAGTACTTC. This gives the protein CASSPSGPAATYEQYF.

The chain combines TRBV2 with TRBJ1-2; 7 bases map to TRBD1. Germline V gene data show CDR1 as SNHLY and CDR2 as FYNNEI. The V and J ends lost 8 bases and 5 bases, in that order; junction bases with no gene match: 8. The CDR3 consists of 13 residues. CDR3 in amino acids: CASPGRGSYGYTF. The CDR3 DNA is TGTGCCAGCCCTGGCAGGGGGTCTTATGGCTACACCTTC.

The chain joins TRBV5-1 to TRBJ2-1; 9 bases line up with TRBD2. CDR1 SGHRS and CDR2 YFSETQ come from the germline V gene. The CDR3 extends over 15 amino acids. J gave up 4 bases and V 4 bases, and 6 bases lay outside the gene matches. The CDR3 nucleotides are TGCGCCAGCAGCAAGGGACTAGCTCAGTACAATGAGCAGTTCTTC. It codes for CASSKGLAQYNEQFF. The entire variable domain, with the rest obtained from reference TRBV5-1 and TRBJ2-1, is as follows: KAGVTQTPRYLIKTRGQQVTLSCSPISGHRSVSWYQQTPGQGLQFLFEYFSETQRNKGNFPGRFSGRQFSNSRSEMNVSTLELGDSALYLCASSKGLAQYNEQFFGPGTRLTVL.

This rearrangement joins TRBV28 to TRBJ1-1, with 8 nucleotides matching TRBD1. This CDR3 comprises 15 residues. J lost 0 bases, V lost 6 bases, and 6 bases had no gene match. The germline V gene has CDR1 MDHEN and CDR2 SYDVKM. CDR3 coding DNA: TGTGCCAGCAGACCAGGGGGCCTACTGAACACTGAAGCTTTCTTT. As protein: CASRPGGLLNTEAFF. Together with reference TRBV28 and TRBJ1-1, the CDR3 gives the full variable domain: DVKVTQSSRYLVKRTGEKVFLECVQDMDHENMFWYRQDPGLGLRLIYFSYDVKMKEKGDIPEGYSVSREKKERFSLILESASTNQTSMYLCASRPGGLLNTEAFFGQGTRLTVV.

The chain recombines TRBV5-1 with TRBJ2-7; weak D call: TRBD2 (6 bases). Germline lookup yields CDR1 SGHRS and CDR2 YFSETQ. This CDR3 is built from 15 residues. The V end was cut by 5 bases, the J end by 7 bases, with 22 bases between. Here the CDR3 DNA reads TGCGCCAGCAGACCGATTCCGGGAGCCAGCATGGAGCAGTACTTC. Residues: CASRPIPGASMEQYF.

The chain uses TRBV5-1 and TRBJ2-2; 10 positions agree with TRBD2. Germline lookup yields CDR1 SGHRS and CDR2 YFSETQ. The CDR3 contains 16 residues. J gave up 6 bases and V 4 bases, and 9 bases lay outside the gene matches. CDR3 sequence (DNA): TGCGCCAGCAGCCCACTGGCTAGCGGGAGTGCCGGGGAGCTGTTTTTT. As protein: CASSPLASGSAGELFF.

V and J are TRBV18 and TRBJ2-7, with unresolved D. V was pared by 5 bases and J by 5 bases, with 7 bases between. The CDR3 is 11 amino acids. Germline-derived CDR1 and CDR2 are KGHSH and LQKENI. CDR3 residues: CASSFGDEQYF. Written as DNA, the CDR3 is TGTGCCAGCTCATTTGGAGACGAGCAGTACTTC.

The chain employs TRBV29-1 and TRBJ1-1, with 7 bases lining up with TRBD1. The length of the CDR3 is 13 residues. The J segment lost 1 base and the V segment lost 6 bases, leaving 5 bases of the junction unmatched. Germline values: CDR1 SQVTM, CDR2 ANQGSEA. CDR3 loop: CSVERQGNTEAFF. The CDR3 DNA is TGCAGCGTGGAAAGACAGGGGAACACTGAAGCTTTCTTT. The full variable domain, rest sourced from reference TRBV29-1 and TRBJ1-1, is SAVISQKPSRDICQRGTSLTIQCQVDSQVTMMFWYRQQPGQSLTLIATANQGSEATYESGFVIDKFPISRPNLTFSTLTVSNMSPEDSSIYLCSVERQGNTEAFFGQGTRLTVV.

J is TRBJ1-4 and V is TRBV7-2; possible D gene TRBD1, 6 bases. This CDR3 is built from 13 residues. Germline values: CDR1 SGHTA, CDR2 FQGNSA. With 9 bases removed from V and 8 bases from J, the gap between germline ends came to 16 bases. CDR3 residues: CASSGVVREKLFF. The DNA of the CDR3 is TGTGCCAGTTCAGGGGTTGTTAGGGAAAAACTGTTTTTT.

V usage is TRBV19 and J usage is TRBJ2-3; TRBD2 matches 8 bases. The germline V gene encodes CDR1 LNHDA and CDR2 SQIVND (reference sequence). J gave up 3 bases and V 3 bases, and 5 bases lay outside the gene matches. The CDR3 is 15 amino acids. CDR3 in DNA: TGTGCCAGTAGTATCCCATCGGGAGGGACAGATACGCAGTATTTT. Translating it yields CASSIPSGGTDTQYF.

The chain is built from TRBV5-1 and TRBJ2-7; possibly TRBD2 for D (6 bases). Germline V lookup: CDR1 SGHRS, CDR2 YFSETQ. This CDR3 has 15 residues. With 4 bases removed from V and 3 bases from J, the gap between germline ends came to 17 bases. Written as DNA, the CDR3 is TGCGCCAGCAGCGGAACGGGACTCTTGGGCTACGAGCAGTACTTC. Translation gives CASSGTGLLGYEQYF.

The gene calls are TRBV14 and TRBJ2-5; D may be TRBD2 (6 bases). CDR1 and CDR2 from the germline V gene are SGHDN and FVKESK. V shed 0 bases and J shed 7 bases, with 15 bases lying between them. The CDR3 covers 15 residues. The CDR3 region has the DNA TGTGCCAGCAGCCAAGACCTCCGGGGGTTGGTGACCCAGTACTTC. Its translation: CASSQDLRGLVTQYF. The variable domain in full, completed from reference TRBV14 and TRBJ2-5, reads EAGVTQFPSHSVIEKGQTVTLRCDPISGHDNLYWYRRVMGKEIKFLLHFVKESKQDESGMPNNRFLAERTGGTYSTLKVQPAELEDSGVYFCASSQDLRGLVTQYFGPGTRLLVL.

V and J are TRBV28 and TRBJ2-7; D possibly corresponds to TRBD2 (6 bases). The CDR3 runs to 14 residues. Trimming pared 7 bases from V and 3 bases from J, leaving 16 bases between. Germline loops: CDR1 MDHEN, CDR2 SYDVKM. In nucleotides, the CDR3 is TGTGCCAGCACCTTTGGGGGGACGGTCTACGAGCAGTACTTC. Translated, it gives CASTFGGTVYEQYF.

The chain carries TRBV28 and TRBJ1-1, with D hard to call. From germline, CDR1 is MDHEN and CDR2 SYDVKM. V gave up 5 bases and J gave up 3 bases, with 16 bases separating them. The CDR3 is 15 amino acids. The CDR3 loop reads CASSASGGRDTEAFF. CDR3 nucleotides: TGTGCCAGCAGTGCCTCGGGAGGGCGGGACACTGAAGCTTTCTTT.

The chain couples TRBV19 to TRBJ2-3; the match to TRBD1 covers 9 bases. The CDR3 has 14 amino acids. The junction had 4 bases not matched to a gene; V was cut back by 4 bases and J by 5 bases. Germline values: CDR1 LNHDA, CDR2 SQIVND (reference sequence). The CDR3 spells CASSNRGREDTQYF. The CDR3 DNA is TGTGCCAGTAGTAACAGGGGGCGGGAAGATACGCAGTATTTT.

CDR3 residues: CASSVGGRNEQFF. The DNA of the CDR3 is TGTGCCAGCAGTGTCGGGGGGCGGAATGAGCAGTTCTTC. V usage is TRBV6-4 and J usage is TRBJ2-1; a weak D match, TRBD2 (7 bases). The germline V gene encodes CDR1 MRHNA and CDR2 SNTAGT. The CDR3 runs 13 residues. Between the trimmed V and J ends, which lost 4 bases and 7 bases, there was a span of 11 bases.

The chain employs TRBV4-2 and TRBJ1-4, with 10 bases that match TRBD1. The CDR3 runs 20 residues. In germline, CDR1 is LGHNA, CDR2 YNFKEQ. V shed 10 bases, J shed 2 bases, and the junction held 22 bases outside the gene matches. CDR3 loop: CAIPPEPRDRGSGTNEKLFF. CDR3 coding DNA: TGTGCCATCCCGCCGGAACCCCGGGACAGGGGAAGCGGGACTAATGAAAAACTGTTTTTT.

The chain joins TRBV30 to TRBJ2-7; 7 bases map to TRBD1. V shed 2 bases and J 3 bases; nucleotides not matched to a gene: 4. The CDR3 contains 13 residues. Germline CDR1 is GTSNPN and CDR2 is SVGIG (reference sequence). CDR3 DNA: TGTGCCTGGAGTCGTTCAGGGGGCTACGAGCAGTACTTC. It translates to CAWSRSGGYEQYF.

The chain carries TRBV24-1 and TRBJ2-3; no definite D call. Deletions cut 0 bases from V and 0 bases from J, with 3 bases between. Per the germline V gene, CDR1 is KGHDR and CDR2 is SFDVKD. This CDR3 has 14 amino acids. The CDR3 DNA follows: TGTGCCACCAGTGATTTGAGCAGCACAGATACGCAGTATTTT. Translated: CATSDLSSTDTQYF.

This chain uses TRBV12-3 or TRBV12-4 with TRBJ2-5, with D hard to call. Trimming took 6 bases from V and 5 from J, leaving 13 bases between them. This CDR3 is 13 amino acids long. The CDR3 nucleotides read TGTGCCAGCAGGCGAGCCGACGGGGAGACCCAGTACTTC. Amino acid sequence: CASRRADGETQYF.

CDR3 sequence reads: CAISPTGPDTQYF. Here the CDR3 DNA reads TGTGCCATCAGCCCTACAGGGCCAGATACGCAGTATTTT. This sequence joins TRBV10-3 and TRBJ2-3; possibly TRBD1 for D (6 bases). Trimming cost V 6 bases and J 4 bases, with 11 bases left between them. The CDR3 consists of 13 residues. Germline CDR1 ENHRY, CDR2 SYGVKD.

The CDR3 DNA reads as TGCGCCAGCAGCTCGCCAGGGGGCGCCGGGAATGAGCAGTTCTTC. Encoded protein: CASSSPGGAGNEQFF. The chain joins TRBV5-1 to TRBJ2-1, with 8 bases fitting TRBD1. CDR1 is SGHRS, CDR2 YFSETQ, per germline. The CDR3 consists of 15 residues. Trimming took 3 bases from V and 7 from J; bases not matched to a gene: 9.

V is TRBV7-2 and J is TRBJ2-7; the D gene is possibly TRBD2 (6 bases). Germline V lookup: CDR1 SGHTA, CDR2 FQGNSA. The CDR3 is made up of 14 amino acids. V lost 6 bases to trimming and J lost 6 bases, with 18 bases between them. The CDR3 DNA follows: TGTGCCAGCAGTTCATTAGGGGAGGCGTCCGAGCAGTACTTC. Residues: CASSSLGEASEQYF.